Listed below are T cell receptor beta chains from one sample, sequenced in a study of PD-1 blockade in classical Hodgkin lymphoma. Assay: immunoSEQ multiplex PCR; the TCRdb copy retains only in-frame clones and omits some. Among fewer than 25,000 clones, approximately 80% were seen once, and the ten largest hold around 8%. Sequenced here: peripheral blood mononuclear cells (PBMCs), sampled before the second cycle of nivolumab. The receptors come from a human donor with classical Hodgkin lymphoma. The CDR3 runs from the conserved cysteine through the conserved F or W. The order of the fields is V gene, D gene, clone size, CDR3 length, J gene, CDR3 DNA, CDR3 protein. A D gene is named only where the DNA matches it firmly. Expanded clones are given a class, and other clones once, few, many or no size at all.

V gene: TRBV7-2
D gene: TRBD1
clone size: .
CDR3 length: 15
J gene: TRBJ1-2
CDR3 DNA: TGTGCCAGCAGCTTGTCGGACAGGAACAACTATGGCTACACCTTC
CDR3 protein: CASSLSDRNNYGYTF

V gene: TRBV15
D gene: .
clone size: .
CDR3 length: 17
J gene: TRBJ2-2
CDR3 DNA: TGTGCCACCAGCCCCCAACTCCGTCGGTTGGGGACCGGGGAGCTGTTTTTT
CDR3 protein: CATSPQLRRLGTGELFF

V gene: TRBV10-2
D gene: .
clone size: .
CDR3 length: 14
J gene: TRBJ1-6
CDR3 DNA: TGCGCCAGCAGTCAGACCGCTGGGAATTCACCCCTCCACTTT
CDR3 protein: CASSQTAGNSPLHF

V gene: TRBV7-2
D gene: .
clone size: .
CDR3 length: 15
J gene: TRBJ2-1
CDR3 DNA: TGTGCCAGCAGCTTACCACGACAGATGAACGATGAGCAGTTCTTC
CDR3 protein: CASSLPRQMNDEQFF

V gene: TRBV28
D gene: .
clone size: .
CDR3 length: 15
J gene: TRBJ2-5
CDR3 DNA: TGTGCCAGCAGTTTAGGGTCTTGGGGCCAAGAGACCCAGTACTTC
CDR3 protein: CASSLGSWGQETQYF

V gene: TRBV30
D gene: .
clone size: .
CDR3 length: 13
J gene: TRBJ1-2
CDR3 DNA: TGTGCCTGGAGTGGGGAGGACGGCTATGGCTACACCTTC
CDR3 protein: CAWSGEDGYGYTF

V gene: TRBV28
D gene: .
clone size: .
CDR3 length: 13
J gene: TRBJ1-5
CDR3 DNA: TGTGCCAGCAGACCTTACGGTAATCAGCCCCAGCATTTT
CDR3 protein: CASRPYGNQPQHF

V gene: TRBV19
D gene: .
clone size: .
CDR3 length: 15
J gene: TRBJ2-7
CDR3 DNA: TGTGCCAGTAGTATAGAAGGTGACAGGACCTACGAGCAGTACTTC
CDR3 protein: CASSIEGDRTYEQYF

V gene: TRBV2
D gene: .
clone size: .
CDR3 length: 17
J gene: TRBJ1-1
CDR3 DNA: TGTGCCAGCAGGAGGGAAGGGACCAGGCGGGGGAACACTGAAGCTTTCTTT
CDR3 protein: CASRREGTRRGNTEAFF

V gene: TRBV7-2
D gene: .
clone size: .
CDR3 length: 13
J gene: TRBJ2-7
CDR3 DNA: TGTGCCAGCAGCTCCGACTATCGGGACGAGCAGTACTTC
CDR3 protein: CASSSDYRDEQYF

V gene: TRBV5-5
D gene: .
clone size: .
CDR3 length: 13
J gene: TRBJ2-7
CDR3 DNA: TGTGCCAGCAGTTTTAGTCCTGGGCACGAGCAGTACTTC
CDR3 protein: CASSFSPGHEQYF

V gene: TRBV6-5
D gene: .
clone size: .
CDR3 length: 15
J gene: TRBJ2-6
CDR3 DNA: TGTGCCAGCACCAAACTAGTGACTGGGGCCAACGTCCTGACTTTC
CDR3 protein: CASTKLVTGANVLTF

V gene: TRBV7-8
D gene: .
clone size: .
CDR3 length: 18
J gene: TRBJ2-4
CDR3 DNA: TGTGCCAGCAGCTTCGGGGGCCCCCGGACATTAGCCAAAAACATTCAGTACTTC
CDR3 protein: CASSFGGPRTLAKNIQYF

V gene: TRBV5-1
D gene: .
clone size: .
CDR3 length: 13
J gene: TRBJ2-2
CDR3 DNA: TGCGCCAGCAGCTCGAAGAACACCGGGGAGCTGTTTTTT
CDR3 protein: CASSSKNTGELFF

V gene: TRBV6-1
D gene: .
clone size: once
CDR3 length: 16
J gene: TRBJ1-4
CDR3 DNA: TGTGCCAGCAGTGAAGCAGGTCTGGCAACTAATGAAAAACTGTTTTTT
CDR3 protein: CASSEAGLATNEKLFF

V gene: TRBV5-4
D gene: .
clone size: .
CDR3 length: 15
J gene: TRBJ2-3
CDR3 DNA: TGTGCCAGCAGCCCCGTGACCGGTTTTACAGATACGCAGTATTTT
CDR3 protein: CASSPVTGFTDTQYF

V gene: TRBV4-2
D gene: .
clone size: .
CDR3 length: 15
J gene: TRBJ2-7
CDR3 DNA: TGTGCCAGCAGCCAAGCCTCGGGGGTATCCTACGAGCAGTACTTC
CDR3 protein: CASSQASGVSYEQYF

V gene: TRBV23-1
D gene: .
clone size: .
CDR3 length: 15
J gene: TRBJ2-7
CDR3 DNA: TGCGCCAGCAGTCCTTGCGACAGGGAGGAGGCTGGGCAGTACTTC
CDR3 protein: CASSPCDREEAGQYF

V gene: TRBV6-6
D gene: .
clone size: .
CDR3 length: 15
J gene: TRBJ2-5
CDR3 DNA: TGTGCCACCGCACAAGCAGGCCAGGTCCAAGAGACCCAGTACTTC
CDR3 protein: CATAQAGQVQETQYF

V gene: TRBV28
D gene: .
clone size: .
CDR3 length: 15
J gene: TRBJ2-3
CDR3 DNA: TGTGCCAGCAGTTTACCCGGGACCTTCACAGATACGCAGTATTTT
CDR3 protein: CASSLPGTFTDTQYF

V gene: TRBV5-8
D gene: .
clone size: .
CDR3 length: 15
J gene: TRBJ2-5
CDR3 DNA: TGTGCCAGCAGCCTAAACACAGGGTCCGGAGAGACCCAGTACTTC
CDR3 protein: CASSLNTGSGETQYF

V gene: TRBV7-8
D gene: .
clone size: .
CDR3 length: 12
J gene: TRBJ2-7
CDR3 DNA: TGTGCCAGCAGCTCGACGGGAGTCGAGCAGTACTTC
CDR3 protein: CASSSTGVEQYF

V gene: TRBV29-1
D gene: TRBD2
clone size: .
CDR3 length: 15
J gene: TRBJ2-5
CDR3 DNA: TGCAGCGTTGTTTCGGGGACTAGCAGGTTAGAGACCCAGTACTTC
CDR3 protein: CSVVSGTSRLETQYF

V gene: TRBV10-3
D gene: TRBD1
clone size: once
CDR3 length: 16
J gene: TRBJ2-3
CDR3 DNA: TGTGCCATCAGTGGTAGGACAGGGGATTTAACAGATACGCAGTATTTT
CDR3 protein: CAISGRTGDLTDTQYF

V gene: TRBV6-1
D gene: TRBD2
clone size: .
CDR3 length: 19
J gene: TRBJ2-7
CDR3 DNA: TGTGCCAGCAGTGAAGTAGTGCGTGGCGGGGGGGCAAGGGATGGCGAGCAGTACTTC
CDR3 protein: CASSEVVRGGGARDGEQYF

V gene: TRBV18
D gene: .
clone size: .
CDR3 length: 16
J gene: TRBJ1-3
CDR3 DNA: TGTGCCAGCTCACTTTGGACGCTCGGCTCTGGAAACACCATATATTTT
CDR3 protein: CASSLWTLGSGNTIYF

V gene: TRBV7-2
D gene: .
clone size: once
CDR3 length: 18
J gene: TRBJ2-3
CDR3 DNA: TGTGCCAGCAGCTTATATGGGGACGGGGGGCCATTCCGAGATACGCAGTATTTT
CDR3 protein: CASSLYGDGGPFRDTQYF

V gene: TRBV7-9
D gene: TRBD1
clone size: .
CDR3 length: 16
J gene: TRBJ2-2
CDR3 DNA: TGTGCCAGCAGCTTTGGGACAGGGGCGAACACCGGGGAGCTGTTTTTT
CDR3 protein: CASSFGTGANTGELFF

V gene: TRBV9
D gene: .
clone size: .
CDR3 length: 13
J gene: TRBJ1-6
CDR3 DNA: TGTGCCAGCAGCGTAGTTCTTGATTCACCCCTCCACTTT
CDR3 protein: CASSVVLDSPLHF

V gene: TRBV5-6
D gene: .
clone size: .
CDR3 length: 15
J gene: TRBJ1-1
CDR3 DNA: TGTGCCAGCAGCTTGCCTGACAACAGGGTGACTGAAGCTTTCTTT
CDR3 protein: CASSLPDNRVTEAFF

V gene: TRBV6-5
D gene: .
clone size: few
CDR3 length: 15
J gene: TRBJ2-2
CDR3 DNA: TGTGCCAGCAGGTACACACCTTCGAACACCGGGGAGCTGTTTTTT
CDR3 protein: CASRYTPSNTGELFF

V gene: TRBV5-8
D gene: TRBD1
clone size: .
CDR3 length: 14
J gene: TRBJ2-7
CDR3 DNA: TGTGCCAGCAGCAGCAGACAGGGGGCCAGTGAGCAGTACTTC
CDR3 protein: CASSSRQGASEQYF

V gene: TRBV6-1
D gene: .
clone size: .
CDR3 length: 12
J gene: TRBJ1-2
CDR3 DNA: TGTGCCAGCTTTCAAACTTACTATGGCTACACCTTC
CDR3 protein: CASFQTYYGYTF

V gene: TRBV7-2
D gene: TRBD2
clone size: .
CDR3 length: 15
J gene: TRBJ2-5
CDR3 DNA: TGTGCCAGCAGGCTAATAGCGGGGGTCCAAGAGACCCAGTACTTC
CDR3 protein: CASRLIAGVQETQYF

V gene: TRBV18
D gene: TRBD1
clone size: .
CDR3 length: 16
J gene: TRBJ1-1
CDR3 DNA: TGTGCCAGCTCACGTCTCCGGGACAGCATGAACACTGAAGCTTTCTTT
CDR3 protein: CASSRLRDSMNTEAFF

V gene: TRBV18
D gene: .
clone size: once
CDR3 length: 15
J gene: TRBJ2-7
CDR3 DNA: TGTGCCAGCTCACCAGGTAGGGCCCGGCCCGACGAGCAGTACTTC
CDR3 protein: CASSPGRARPDEQYF

V gene: TRBV7-8
D gene: .
clone size: .
CDR3 length: 11
J gene: TRBJ1-1
CDR3 DNA: TGTGCCAGCAGCTTCAGGGAAGAAGCTTTCTTT
CDR3 protein: CASSFREEAFF

V gene: TRBV5-1
D gene: .
clone size: .
CDR3 length: 14
J gene: TRBJ1-1
CDR3 DNA: TGCGCCAGCAGCTTGGCGGGACAGAACACTGAAGCTTTCTTT
CDR3 protein: CASSLAGQNTEAFF

V gene: TRBV28
D gene: .
clone size: .
CDR3 length: 13
J gene: TRBJ1-1
CDR3 DNA: TGTGCCAGCAGCAAAACGTCTGAAACTGAAGCTTTCTTT
CDR3 protein: CASSKTSETEAFF

V gene: TRBV5-1
D gene: TRBD1
clone size: .
CDR3 length: 16
J gene: TRBJ2-7
CDR3 DNA: TGCGCCAGCAGCTGGGCCCGGGACAGTCCTTCCTACGAGCAGTACTTC
CDR3 protein: CASSWARDSPSYEQYF

V gene: TRBV5-8
D gene: TRBD1
clone size: .
CDR3 length: 16
J gene: TRBJ1-2
CDR3 DNA: TGTGCCAGCAGCCCGGGGACAGTGAGAGCTAACTATGGCTACACCTTC
CDR3 protein: CASSPGTVRANYGYTF

V gene: TRBV5-1
D gene: .
clone size: .
CDR3 length: 14
J gene: TRBJ1-6
CDR3 DNA: TGCGCCAGCAGCTATCGACGGACTAATTCACCCCTCCACTTT
CDR3 protein: CASSYRRTNSPLHF

V gene: TRBV6-1
D gene: TRBD1
clone size: .
CDR3 length: 15
J gene: TRBJ1-4
CDR3 DNA: TGTGCCAGCAGCCAAGGGGGACAGGGTGGCGAAAAACTGTTTTTT
CDR3 protein: CASSQGGQGGEKLFF

V gene: TRBV6-1
D gene: .
clone size: .
CDR3 length: 18
J gene: TRBJ1-6
CDR3 DNA: TGTGCCAGCAGTGAAGTTTTCAACCCAGACATCTCCGGGGGACCCCTCCACTTT
CDR3 protein: CASSEVFNPDISGGPLHF

V gene: TRBV19
D gene: .
clone size: .
CDR3 length: 12
J gene: TRBJ1-4
CDR3 DNA: TGTGCCAGTAGCTGGGTTAATGAAAAACTGTTTTTT
CDR3 protein: CASSWVNEKLFF

V gene: TRBV7-2
D gene: TRBD2
clone size: .
CDR3 length: 15
J gene: TRBJ2-1
CDR3 DNA: TGTGCCAGCAGCAAGACTAGCGGGGGGGCAAATGAGCAGTTCTTC
CDR3 protein: CASSKTSGGANEQFF

V gene: TRBV14
D gene: .
clone size: .
CDR3 length: 20
J gene: TRBJ1-3
CDR3 DNA: TGTGCCAGCAGCCAACCTAGGACAGCTCGCGCGAGGGGTTCTGGAAACACCATATATTTT
CDR3 protein: CASSQPRTARARGSGNTIYF

V gene: TRBV29-1
D gene: .
clone size: .
CDR3 length: 15
J gene: TRBJ1-2
CDR3 DNA: TGCAGCGTCCCGGAATCAGGGACGGCCCCTTATGGCTACACCTTC
CDR3 protein: CSVPESGTAPYGYTF

V gene: TRBV10-3
D gene: .
clone size: .
CDR3 length: 13
J gene: TRBJ2-5
CDR3 DNA: TGTGCCAGCCGCGGGCAGCGAGAAGAGACCCAGTACTTC
CDR3 protein: CASRGQREETQYF

V gene: TRBV28
D gene: .
clone size: .
CDR3 length: 15
J gene: TRBJ2-1
CDR3 DNA: TGTGCCAGCAGTTTATTTGGGGACAATTACAATGAGCAGTTCTTC
CDR3 protein: CASSLFGDNYNEQFF

V gene: TRBV5-1
D gene: .
clone size: .
CDR3 length: 14
J gene: TRBJ1-2
CDR3 DNA: TGCGCCAGCAGCTTGGACAGGGCGAACTATGGCTACACCTTC
CDR3 protein: CASSLDRANYGYTF

V gene: TRBV6-1
D gene: TRBD1
clone size: few
CDR3 length: 12
J gene: TRBJ2-7
CDR3 DNA: TGTGCCAGCAGTGAATTGGACAGGGGGCTATACTTC
CDR3 protein: CASSELDRGLYF

V gene: TRBV5-4
D gene: .
clone size: .
CDR3 length: 14
J gene: TRBJ2-7
CDR3 DNA: TGTGCCAGCAGCTTGGGTGGACTCTCCTACGAGCAGTACTTC
CDR3 protein: CASSLGGLSYEQYF

V gene: TRBV28
D gene: TRBD1
clone size: .
CDR3 length: 16
J gene: TRBJ1-6
CDR3 DNA: TGTGCCAGCAGCTCCGGGACAGCTAATTTAATCGTTCCCCTCCACTTT
CDR3 protein: CASSSGTANLIVPLHF

V gene: TRBV5-1
D gene: TRBD2
clone size: .
CDR3 length: 14
J gene: TRBJ2-3
CDR3 DNA: TGCGCCAGCAACTTAGCGGGGGGGCCAGATACGCAGTATTTT
CDR3 protein: CASNLAGGPDTQYF